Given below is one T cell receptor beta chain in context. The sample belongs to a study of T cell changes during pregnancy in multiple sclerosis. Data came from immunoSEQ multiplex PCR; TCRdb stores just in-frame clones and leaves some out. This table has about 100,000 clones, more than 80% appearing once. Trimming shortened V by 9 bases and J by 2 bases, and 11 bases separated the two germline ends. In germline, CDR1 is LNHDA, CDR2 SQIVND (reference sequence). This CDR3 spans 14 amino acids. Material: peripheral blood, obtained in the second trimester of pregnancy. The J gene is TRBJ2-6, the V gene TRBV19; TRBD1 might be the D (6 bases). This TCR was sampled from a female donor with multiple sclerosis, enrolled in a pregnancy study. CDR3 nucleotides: TGTGCCAGCCACAGGGCTCCTGGGGCCAACGTCCTGACTTTC. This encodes CASHRAPGANVLTF. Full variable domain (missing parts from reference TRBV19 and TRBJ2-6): DGGITQSPKYLFRKEGQNVTLSCEQNLNHDAMYWYRQDPGQGLRLIYYSQIVNDFQKGDIAEGYSVSREKKESFPLTVTSAQKNPTAFYLCASHRAPGANVLTFGAGSRLTVL.